The present T cell receptor (beta chain) was sequenced within a study of T cell repertoires in cytomegalovirus infection (dated by TCRdb to about 2019). For the wider study: The HLA type of each donor mattered for the analysis, because public TCR beta signatures pointed to carriage of CMV infection along with the matching HLA type. The study at large found these results: In the ex vivo response, HLA-C-restricted CMV-specific TCR beta clonotypes were dominant, and in two of eight donors the single most frequent clonotype came from this HLA-C-restricted group. In both this cohort and an independent cohort of 350 or so donors, the cumulative frequency of public TCR beta family members distinguished carriers of CMV infection plus the relevant HLA type.

Sequenced using an Illumina HiSeq 1500. TCRdb reprocessing: public reads trimmed at Q25 with fastp, clones called with MiXCR, in-frame beta chains kept. Each CDR3 protein gets just one entry, which takes the most common genes and DNA from the rows behind it. The sample has roughly 720,000 distinct CDR3 sequences on record, 35% to 45% of them singletons. Clones ranked in the top ten supply about 2.8% of the sample. This clonotype was seen a few times. Its binding antigen is unknown. Base qualities are not recorded, but no much larger clone differs from it by a single base. V sheds 7 bases and J sheds 4 bases, leaving 13 bases between their ends. According to the germline V gene, CDR1 reads MNHGY and CDR2 reads SAAAGT. The CDR3, cysteine through phenylalanine, is 14 amino acids long. Here the CDR3 DNA is all that survives: 42 bases in frame from base 1.

The chain employs TRBV6-8 and TRBJ1-4; TRBD1 is a weak D gene call, 6 bases matching. The receptor comes from a human donor in good health (CMV status not recorded). Some clones in this sample may be carry-over from other donors' samples. The source material was PBMCs. The CDR3: CASKPGQNNEKLFF. The DNA sequence reads TGTGCCAGCAAACCAGGACAGAATAATGAAAAACTGTTTTTT.